This TCR beta chain was retrieved from a study of CD8+CD57+ T cells in acquired aplastic anemia. CDR3 and TCR beta VDJ profiling relied on genomic DNA as the template. MiXCR was run by TCRdb on the reads, yielding one entry per CDR3 protein. The sample lists around 400,000 distinct CDR3 sequences, around 72% seen once, with approximately 3.9% in the top ten. The sequenced sample was sorted CD4+, CD8+, or CD8+CD57+ T cells (not recorded which) from PBMCs. The sequence came from a human donor in good health, serving as a control.

This chain's CDR3 is CASSPDRENSPLHF. The CDR3 nucleotides are TGTGCCAGCAGCCCGGACAGAGAAAATTCACCCCTCCACTTT. The rearrangement links TRBV7-8 to TRBJ1-6; D is perhaps TRBD1 (6 bases). The CDR3 totals 14 residues. The germline V and J ends were trimmed by 5 bases and 7 bases, with 12 bases remaining between them. Per the germline V gene, CDR1 is SGHVS and CDR2 is FQNEAQ.